This T cell receptor (beta chain) was captured in a study of cytomegalovirus exposure and HLA in healthy donors. Study results and caveats: In a later analysis, at a false discovery rate of 0.05, roughly 17,000 TCR beta sequences were associated with HLA alleles. Sequencing likely caused a cluster of highly shared sequence variants. The study labeled 150 to 200 TCR beta chains cytomegalovirus-associated.

Primers: 60 Vbeta forward and 13 Jbeta reverse. Here immunoSEQ multiplex PCR was the method, and the copy in TCRdb shows in-frame clones only, minus some. This table has tens of thousands of clones, around 69% appearing once. Per the germline V gene, CDR1 is LNHNV and CDR2 is YYDKDF (reference sequence). Deletions cut 3 bases from V and 6 bases from J, with 9 bases between. The CDR3 runs to 12 residues. About this clone: Its target is unknown. A far larger clone is just one base off, so this is likely a read error. The same CDR3 can be traced to other DNA sequences in this sample.

The sequence derives from a man aged 25 to 40 in good health and CMV-seronegative. Material: PBMCs. The chain couples TRBV15 to TRBJ2-7, with D possibly TRBD2 on 5 matching bases. The CDR3 spells CATSRGGSEQYF. CDR3 DNA sequence: TGTGCCACCAGCAGGGGTGGGAGCGAGCAGTACTTC.